This T cell receptor (beta chain) came from a study of cytomegalovirus exposure and HLA in healthy donors. The CDR3 is made up of 16 amino acids. Germline values: CDR1 SSHAT, CDR2 FNYEAQ (reference sequence). Unmatched junction bases numbered 4, after V lost 1 base and J lost 5 bases. Study outcomes and limitations: Most likely, a cluster of highly shared sequence variants arose as a sequencing artifact.

A multiplex PCR was run with 60 Vbeta primers and 13 Jbeta primers. The data were produced by immunoSEQ multiplex PCR, yet TCRdb's version contains in-frame clones alone and is incomplete. This table has 110,000 to 150,000 clones, about 70% appearing once. To note about this clone: Antigen unknown.

The origin of this receptor is an older woman in good health and CMV-seropositive. The rearrangement joins TRBV7-7 to TRBJ2-1; TRBD2 matches at 11 bases. Sequences were obtained from PBMCs. The CDR3 bases are TGTGCCAGCAGCTTAGATGGACTAGCGGGCAACAATGAGCAGTTCTTC. This translates into CASSLDGLAGNNEQFF.